Given below is one T cell receptor (beta chain) in context. This specimen belongs to a study of shared clonotypes between healthy human individuals. Researchers divided each subset's genomic DNA evenly across several immunoSEQ plates. Study processing details: ImmunoSEQ junction-only sequences lacked quality scores, so their filtering differed. TCRdb's table, derived via immunoSEQ multiplex PCR, lists solely in-frame clones and lacks some. D and trimming were read from the DNA, whereas the V and J calls and clone size are those reported in that table. The top ten clones hold roughly 13% of a sample with about 490,000 clones, approximately 84% of them seen once. The V gene end was trimmed by 7 bases and the J gene end by 4 bases; junction bases not matched to a gene: 4. The CDR3 is 12 residues long. CDR1 is GTSNPN and CDR2 is SVGIG in the germline V gene (reference sequence).

The sequence was obtained from a woman between 40 and 55 years old in good health. Some clones in this sample may be carry-over from other donors' samples. The rearrangement uses TRBV30 and TRBJ1-2, with 9 bases that match TRBD1. The sample comprised PBMCs. CDR3 bases: TGTGCCTATACGACAGGGGGCTATGGCTACACCTTC. The encoded protein is CAYTTGGYGYTF.